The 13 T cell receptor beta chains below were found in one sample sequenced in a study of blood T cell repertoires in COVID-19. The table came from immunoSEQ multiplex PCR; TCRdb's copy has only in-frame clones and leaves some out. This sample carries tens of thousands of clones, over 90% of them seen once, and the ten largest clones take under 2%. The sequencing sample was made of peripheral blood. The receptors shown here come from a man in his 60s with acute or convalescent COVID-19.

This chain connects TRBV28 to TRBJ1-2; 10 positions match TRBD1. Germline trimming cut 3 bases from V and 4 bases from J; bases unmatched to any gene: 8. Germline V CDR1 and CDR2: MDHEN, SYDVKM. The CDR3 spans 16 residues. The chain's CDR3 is CASSLSGTGDVYGYTF. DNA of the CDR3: TGTGCCAGCAGTTTGTCCGGGACAGGGGATGTCTATGGCTACACCTTC.

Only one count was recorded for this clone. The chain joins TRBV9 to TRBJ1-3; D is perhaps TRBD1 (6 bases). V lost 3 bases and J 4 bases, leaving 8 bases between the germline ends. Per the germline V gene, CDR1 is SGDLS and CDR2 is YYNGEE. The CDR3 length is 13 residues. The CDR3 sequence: CASSEGTGNTIYF. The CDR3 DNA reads TGTGCCAGCAGCGAGGGGACAGGAAACACCATATATTTT.

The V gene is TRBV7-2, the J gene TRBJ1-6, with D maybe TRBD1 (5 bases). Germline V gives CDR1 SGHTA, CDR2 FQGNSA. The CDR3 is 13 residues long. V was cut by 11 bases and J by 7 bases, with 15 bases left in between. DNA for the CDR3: TGTGCCGGCGCGGGGCAGGTGAATTCACCCCTCCACTTT. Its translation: CAGAGQVNSPLHF. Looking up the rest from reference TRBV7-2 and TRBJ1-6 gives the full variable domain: GAGVSQSPSNKVTEKGKDVELRCDPISGHTALYWYRQSLGQGLEFLIYFQGNSAPDKSGLPSDRFSAERTGGSVSTLTIQRTQQEDSAVYLCAGAGQVNSPLHFGNGTRLTVT.

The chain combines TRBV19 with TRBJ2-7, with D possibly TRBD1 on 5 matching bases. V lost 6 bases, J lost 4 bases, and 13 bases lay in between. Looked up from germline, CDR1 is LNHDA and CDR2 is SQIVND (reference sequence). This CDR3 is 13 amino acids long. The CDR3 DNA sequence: TGTGCCAGTAGGCCTTCAGGGAAGTACGAGCAGTACTTC. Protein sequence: CASRPSGKYEQYF.

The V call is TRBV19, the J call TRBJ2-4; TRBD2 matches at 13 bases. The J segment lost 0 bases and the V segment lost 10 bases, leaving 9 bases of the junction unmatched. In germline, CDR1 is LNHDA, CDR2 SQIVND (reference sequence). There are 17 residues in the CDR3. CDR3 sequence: CATGTSGNVVAKNIQYF. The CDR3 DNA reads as TGTGCCACCGGGACTAGCGGGAACGTGGTAGCCAAAAACATTCAGTACTTC.

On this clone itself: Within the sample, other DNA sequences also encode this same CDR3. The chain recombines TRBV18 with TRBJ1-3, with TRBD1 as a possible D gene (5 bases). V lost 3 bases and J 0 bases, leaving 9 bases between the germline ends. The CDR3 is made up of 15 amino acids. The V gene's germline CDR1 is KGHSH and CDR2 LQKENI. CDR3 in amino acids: CASSPPGGSGNTIYF. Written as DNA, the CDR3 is TGTGCCAGCTCACCTCCCGGGGGCTCTGGAAACACCATATATTTT.

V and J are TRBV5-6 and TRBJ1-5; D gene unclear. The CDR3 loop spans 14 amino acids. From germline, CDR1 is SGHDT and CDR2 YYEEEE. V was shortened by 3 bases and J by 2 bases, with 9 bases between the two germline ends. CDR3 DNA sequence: TGTGCCAGCAGCTCACTTTACGGCAATCAGCCCCAGCATTTT. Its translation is CASSSLYGNQPQHF.

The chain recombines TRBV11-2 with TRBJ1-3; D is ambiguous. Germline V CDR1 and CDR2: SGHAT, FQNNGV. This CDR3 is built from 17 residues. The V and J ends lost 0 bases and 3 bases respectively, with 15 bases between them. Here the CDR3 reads CASSLDRAGTSGNTIYF. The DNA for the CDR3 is TGTGCCAGCAGCTTAGATCGGGCTGGAACTAGTGGAAACACCATATATTTT.

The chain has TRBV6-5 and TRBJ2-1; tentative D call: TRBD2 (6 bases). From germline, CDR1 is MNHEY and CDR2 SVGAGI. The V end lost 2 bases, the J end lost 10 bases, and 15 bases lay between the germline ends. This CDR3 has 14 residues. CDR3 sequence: CASSYTRNGGEQFF. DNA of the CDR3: TGTGCCAGCAGTTACACCCGGAATGGAGGGGAGCAGTTCTTC.

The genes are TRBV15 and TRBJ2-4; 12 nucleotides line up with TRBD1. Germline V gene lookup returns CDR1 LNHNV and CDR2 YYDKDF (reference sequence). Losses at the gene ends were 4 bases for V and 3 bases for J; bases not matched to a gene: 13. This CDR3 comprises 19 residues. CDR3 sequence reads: CATSTDLRDRGLGKNIQYF. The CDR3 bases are TGTGCCACCAGCACCGACCTCCGGGACAGGGGGCTTGGCAAAAACATTCAGTACTTC.

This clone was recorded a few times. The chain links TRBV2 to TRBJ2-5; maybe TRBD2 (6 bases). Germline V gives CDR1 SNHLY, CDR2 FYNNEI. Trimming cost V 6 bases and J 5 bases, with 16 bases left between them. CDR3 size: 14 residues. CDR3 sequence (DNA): TGTGCCAGCAGCCTGAATGGGGCGGGGGAGACCCAGTACTTC. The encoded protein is CASSLNGAGETQYF.

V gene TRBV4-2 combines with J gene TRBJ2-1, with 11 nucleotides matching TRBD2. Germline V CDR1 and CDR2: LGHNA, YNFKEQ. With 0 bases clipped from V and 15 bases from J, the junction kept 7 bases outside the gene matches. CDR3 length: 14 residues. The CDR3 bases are TGTGCCAGCAGCCAAGACGAACTAGCGGGAGTCCTGTTCTTC. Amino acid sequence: CASSQDELAGVLFF.

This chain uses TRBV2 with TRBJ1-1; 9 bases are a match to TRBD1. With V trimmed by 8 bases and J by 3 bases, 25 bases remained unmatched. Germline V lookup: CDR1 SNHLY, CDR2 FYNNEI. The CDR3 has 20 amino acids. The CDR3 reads CASERSRNRGRPPQDTEAFF. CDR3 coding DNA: TGTGCCAGCGAGCGGTCTAGGAACAGGGGGCGCCCTCCTCAAGACACTGAAGCTTTCTTT.